This note documents a single T cell receptor (beta chain) sequence. Its antigen is unknown. The protocol was immunoSEQ multiplex PCR, while the TCRdb copy is restricted to in-frame clones and leaves out a portion. The sample includes some 1,400,000 clones, roughly 96% of them seen just once. The V and J ends lost 2 bases and 7 bases respectively, with 10 bases between them. From germline, CDR1 is SGHTA and CDR2 FQGTGA. This CDR3 is 13 amino acids long. The data derive from a study of shared clonotypes between healthy human individuals. Study outcomes and limitations: What naive subsets generally showed was a larger estimated richness than memory subsets showed.

The chain is built from TRBV7-3 and TRBJ2-3; TRBD1 might be the D (6 bases). Sequenced: naive CD4+ T cells sorted from blood. This sample's subset: CD45RA+ positively selected. This receptor was identified in a man aged 25 to 40 in good health. The CDR3 DNA follows: TGTGCCAGCAGCTTACAGGGGAAGCATACGCAGTATTTT. This gives the protein CASSLQGKHTQYF.